This T cell receptor beta chain derives from a study of T cell repertoires in cytomegalovirus infection. V lost 4 bases to trimming and J lost 3 bases; unmatched junction nucleotides: 12. The CDR3 has 15 residues. CDR1 is DFQATT, CDR2 SNEGSKA, per germline (reference sequence). One entry per CDR3 protein results from TCRdb running MiXCR on the reads. The table lists fewer than 650,000 distinct CDR3 sequences, just under 40% of them singletons. On this clonotype: Its matching antigen is unknown.

The chain is built from TRBV20-1 and TRBJ2-7; 7 bases align to TRBD1. This sequence was found in a human donor in good health (CMV status not recorded). Some clones in this sample may be carry-over from other donors' samples. The material sequenced was cultured PBMCs, taken from culture after CMV antigen stimulation. The CDR3 spells CSAITYGQDVYEQYF. CDR3 nucleotide sequence: TGCAGTGCTATAACTTATGGACAGGACGTCTACGAGCAGTACTTC.